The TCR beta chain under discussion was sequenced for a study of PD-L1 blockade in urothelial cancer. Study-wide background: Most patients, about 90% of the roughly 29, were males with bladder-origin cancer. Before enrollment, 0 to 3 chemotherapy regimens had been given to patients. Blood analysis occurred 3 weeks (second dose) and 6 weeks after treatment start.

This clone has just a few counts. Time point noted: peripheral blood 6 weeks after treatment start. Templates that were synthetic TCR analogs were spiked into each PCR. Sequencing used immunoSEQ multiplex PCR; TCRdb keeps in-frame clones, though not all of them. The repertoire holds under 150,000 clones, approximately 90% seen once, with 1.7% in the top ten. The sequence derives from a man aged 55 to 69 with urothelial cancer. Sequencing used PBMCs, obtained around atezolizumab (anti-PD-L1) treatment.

CDR3 amino acids: CAWSSGSGQDTQYF. CDR3 nucleotides: TGTGCCTGGAGTAGCGGGAGCGGGCAAGATACGCAGTATTTT. V and J are TRBV30 and TRBJ2-3; 8 nucleotides match TRBD2. V trimming: 2 bases; J trimming: 5 bases; junction bases outside the gene matches: 6. The CDR3 runs 14 residues. The germline V gene encodes CDR1 GTSNPN and CDR2 SVGIG (reference sequence).